A selection of T cell receptor beta chains follows, all from one sample in a study of shared clonotypes between healthy human individuals. Assay used: immunoSEQ multiplex PCR; TCRdb lists only in-frame clones, some missing. This sample has approximately 2,000,000 clones, with 92% found just once. Sequenced material: naive CD4+ T cells from PBMCs. All receptors derive from a young man in good health. Some clones in this sample may be carry-over from other donors' samples. CDR3s include the opening cysteine and the closing phenylalanine or tryptophan. A D gene is named only where the DNA matches it firmly. The size field is filled for only some rows; it gives once, few, many or a size class.

d_call	v_call	j_call	clone_size	cdr3_aa	cdr3_nt
-	TRBV6-1	TRBJ2-2	-	CASSSERAGELFF	TGTGCCAGCAGCTCCGAACGGGCCGGGGAGCTGTTTTTT
-	TRBV28	TRBJ1-2	-	CASSPGIRVYGYTF	TGTGCCAGCAGCCCGGGGATCAGGGTGTATGGCTACACCTTC
TRBD1	TRBV7-2	TRBJ1-2	-	CASSLGDRWGGAYTYGYTF	TGTGCCAGCAGCTTAGGGGACAGGTGGGGAGGGGCCTATACCTATGGCTACACCTTC
TRBD1	TRBV27	TRBJ1-2	-	CASTKAGTGSSYGYTF	TGTGCCAGCACCAAGGCCGGGACAGGGTCGTCCTATGGCTACACCTTC
-	TRBV4-3	TRBJ2-3	once	CASSQALVAYTQYF	TGCGCCAGCAGCCAGGCCCTAGTTGCATATACGCAGTATTTT
TRBD1	TRBV5-1	TRBJ2-2	-	CASSRLQGGAGELFF	TGCGCCAGCAGCCGCTTACAGGGGGGAGCCGGGGAGCTGTTTTTT
-	TRBV6-6	TRBJ2-7	once	CASSYGGSPPYEQYF	TGTGCCAGCAGTTACGGGGGCTCACCGCCTTACGAGCAGTACTTC
-	TRBV27	TRBJ1-5	-	CASSLQGGQPQHF	TGTGCCAGCAGTTTACAGGGCGGGCAGCCCCAGCATTTT
-	TRBV18	TRBJ2-3	-	CASSRRASVDTQYF	TGTGCCAGCTCACGGAGGGCCTCCGTTGATACGCAGTATTTT
TRBD2	TRBV28	TRBJ2-4	-	CASSWSGENIQYF	TGTGCCAGCAGCTGGAGCGGGGAAAACATTCAGTACTTC
-	TRBV29-1	TRBJ2-5	-	CSIGFRASVRETQYF	TGCAGCATTGGCTTCAGGGCTAGCGTCCGGGAGACCCAGTACTTC
-	TRBV7-6	TRBJ2-5	once	CASSLGLSEGNQETQYF	TGTGCCAGCAGCTTAGGATTATCGGAGGGAAACCAAGAGACCCAGTACTTC
-	TRBV9	TRBJ1-3	-	CASSPTLVGNTIYF	TGTGCCAGCAGCCCCACCTTGGTTGGAAACACCATATATTTT
-	TRBV7-9	TRBJ1-1	-	CASSLEWGDRNTEAFF	TGTGCCAGCAGCTTAGAGTGGGGAGACAGAAACACTGAAGCTTTCTTT
-	TRBV28	TRBJ2-2	-	CASSSGASAGELFF	TGTGCCAGCAGTTCGGGGGCGTCAGCCGGGGAGCTGTTTTTT
-	TRBV30	TRBJ1-5	few	CAWTGNSNQPQHF	TGTGCCTGGACAGGGAATAGCAATCAGCCCCAGCATTTT
TRBD1	TRBV7-9	TRBJ1-2	-	CASSLGQGVHLLF	TGTGCCAGCAGCTTAGGACAGGGGGTGCACCTATTATTC
-	TRBV29-1	TRBJ2-2	-	CSADTRNTGELFF	TGCAGCGCCGATACTAGAAACACCGGGGAGCTGTTTTTT
TRBD1	TRBV18	TRBJ2-3	-	CASSPRRTGDTDTQYF	TGTGCCAGCTCACCACGTCGGACAGGGGACACAGATACGCAGTATTTT
TRBD2	TRBV30	TRBJ2-1	-	CAWSLGSAGARFF	TGTGCCTGGAGTTTAGGGTCGGCGGGAGCCCGATTCTTC